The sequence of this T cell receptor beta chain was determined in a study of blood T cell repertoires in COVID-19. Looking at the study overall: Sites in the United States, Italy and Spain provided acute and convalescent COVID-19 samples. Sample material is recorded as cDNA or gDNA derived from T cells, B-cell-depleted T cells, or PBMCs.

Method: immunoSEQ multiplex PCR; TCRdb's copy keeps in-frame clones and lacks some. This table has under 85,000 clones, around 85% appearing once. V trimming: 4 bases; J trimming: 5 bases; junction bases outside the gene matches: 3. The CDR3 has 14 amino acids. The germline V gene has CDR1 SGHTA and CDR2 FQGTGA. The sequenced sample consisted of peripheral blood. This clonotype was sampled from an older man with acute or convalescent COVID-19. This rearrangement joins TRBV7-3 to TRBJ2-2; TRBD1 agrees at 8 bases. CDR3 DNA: TGTGCCAGCAGCTCCGGACAGGGTACCGGGGAGCTGTTTTTT. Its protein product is CASSSGQGTGELFF.